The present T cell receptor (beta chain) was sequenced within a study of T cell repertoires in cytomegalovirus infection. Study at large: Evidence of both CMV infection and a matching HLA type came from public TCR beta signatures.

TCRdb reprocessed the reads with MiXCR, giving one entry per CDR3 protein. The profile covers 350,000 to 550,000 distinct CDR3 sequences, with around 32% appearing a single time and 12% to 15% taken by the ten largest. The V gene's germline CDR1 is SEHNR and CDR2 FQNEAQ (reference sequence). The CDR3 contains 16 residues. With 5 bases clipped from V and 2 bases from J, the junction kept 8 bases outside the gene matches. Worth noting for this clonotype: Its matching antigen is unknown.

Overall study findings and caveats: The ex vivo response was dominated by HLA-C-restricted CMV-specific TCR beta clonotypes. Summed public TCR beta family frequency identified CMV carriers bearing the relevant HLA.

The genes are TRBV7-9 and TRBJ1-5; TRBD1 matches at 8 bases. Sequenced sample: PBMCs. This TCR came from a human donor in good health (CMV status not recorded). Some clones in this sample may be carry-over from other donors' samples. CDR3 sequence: CASSPEGTGGNQPQHF. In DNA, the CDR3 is TGTGCCAGCAGCCCCGAGGGGACAGGAGGCAATCAGCCCCAGCATTTT.